This entry lists 32 T cell receptor beta chains sequenced from one sample in a study of PD-1 blockade in classical Hodgkin lymphoma (dated by TCRdb to the early 2020s). The time point label on this specimen signifies: cycle 2 day 1 (C2D1) of nivolumab. All trial patients had relapsed after autologous stem cell transplantation, with cohorts A, B and C differing in prior brentuximab vedotin exposure. To prepare the library, the immunoSEQ multiplex PCR assay was applied. Drawn from immuneACCESS, this table holds only the in-frame rearrangements with V and J called that TCRdb kept. Clones are partly lost; checked studies trace under half to an unresolved V gene and leave the rest unexplained. The sample records about 110,000 clones, around 89% of which are singletons. The ten most abundant clones make up about 20% of the sample. Material: peripheral blood mononuclear cells (PBMCs), obtained before the second cycle of nivolumab. All receptors derive from a human donor with classical Hodgkin lymphoma.

The chain is built from TRBV5-4 and TRBJ1-2; 12 bases map to TRBD1. Germline assignment: CDR1 SGHNT and CDR2 YYREEE (reference sequence). CDR3 size: 16 residues. J gave up 4 bases and V 0 bases, and 4 bases lay outside the gene matches. This CDR3 is CASSLGGQGAAYGYTF. CDR3 nucleotide sequence: TGTGCCAGCAGCTTGGGGGGACAGGGGGCGGCCTATGGCTACACCTTC.

V gene TRBV6-1 combines with J gene TRBJ2-7; 9 bases align to TRBD2. CDR1 is MNHNS, CDR2 SASEGT, per germline. The CDR3 is 15 amino acids. Trimming cost V 4 bases and J 6 bases; bases outside gene matches: 10. The CDR3 region has the DNA TGTGCCAGCAGTGGCCAGGGTAGCGGGAGCGGCGAGCAGTACTTC. Translation gives CASSGQGSGSGEQYF.

The chain carries TRBV30 and TRBJ1-5; the D is unclear. The CDR3 consists of 14 residues. Trimming left V 2 bases short and J 7 bases short, with 15 bases between. Germline lookup yields CDR1 GTSNPN and CDR2 SVGIG (reference sequence). The CDR3 sequence: CAWSLVTESQPQHF. CDR3 nucleotides: TGTGCCTGGAGTCTCGTTACTGAGTCACAGCCCCAGCATTTT.

This clone was seen more than once but under ten times. The rearrangement links TRBV13 to TRBJ1-5; D is uncertain. The V gene's germline CDR1 is PRHDT and CDR2 FYEKMQ (reference sequence). The CDR3 is made up of 14 amino acids. Trimming took off 0 bases at V and 9 bases at J, with 12 bases between the two ends. CDR3 region: CASSLGQQTPPQHF. The CDR3 nucleotides are TGTGCCAGCAGCTTAGGACAACAGACACCGCCCCAGCATTTT.

This chain connects TRBV7-2 to TRBJ2-5, with 10 bases that match TRBD2. The CDR3 contains 17 residues. J was trimmed by 8 bases and V by 3 bases; bases with no gene match: 15. Per germline, CDR1 SGHTA and CDR2 FQGNSA. DNA of the CDR3: TGTGCCAGCAGCTTGAATGGGGGCTTGGGACTAGCGAGAACCCAGTACTTC. Translating gives CASSLNGGLGLARTQYF.

This CDR3 reads CASSLGDRNTEAFF. CDR3 DNA sequence: TGTGCCAGCAGCTTAGGGGACAGGAACACTGAAGCTTTCTTT. The chain joins TRBV13 to TRBJ1-1, with a weak D call TRBD1 (6 bases). CDR1 is PRHDT and CDR2 is FYEKMQ in the germline V gene (reference sequence). This CDR3 contains 14 residues. The V end lost 0 bases, the J end lost 1 base, and 6 bases lay between the germline ends.

The V and J genes are TRBV29-1 and TRBJ2-5, with D uncertain. V was clipped by 2 bases and J by 0 bases, with 4 bases between them. The germline V gene has CDR1 SQVTM and CDR2 ANQGSEA. The CDR3 runs to 12 residues. CDR3 loop: CSVERYQETQYF. DNA for the CDR3: TGCAGCGTTGAACGGTACCAAGAGACCCAGTACTTC.

The chain uses TRBV6-4 and TRBJ2-2; D possibly matches TRBD1 or TRBD2 (6 bases each). The length of the CDR3 is 16 residues. Trimming stripped 4 bases from V and 4 bases from J, with 16 bases between. CDR1 MRHNA and CDR2 SNTAGT come from the germline V gene. The CDR3 DNA reads as TGTGCCAGCAGTGCGACCCGCCCGGGGGCCACCGGGGAGCTGTTTTTT. Translating gives CASSATRPGATGELFF.

This rearrangement joins TRBV19 to TRBJ2-2; TRBD1 aligns across 8 bases. Per germline, CDR1 LNHDA and CDR2 SQIVND (reference sequence). With V trimmed by 5 bases and J by 4 bases, 6 bases remained unmatched. The CDR3 is made up of 15 amino acids. The CDR3 spells CASSPGQGLTGELFF. Here the CDR3 DNA reads TGTGCCAGTAGTCCCGGACAGGGTCTCACCGGGGAGCTGTTTTTT.

The chain is built from TRBV5-4 and TRBJ2-1, with 12 nucleotides matching TRBD1. J lost 8 bases, V lost 3 bases, and 9 bases had no gene match. CDR1 is SGHNT, CDR2 YYREEE, per germline (reference sequence). This CDR3 is built from 16 residues. The CDR3 nucleotides read TGTGCCAGCAGCTCCACCGGGACAGGGGGCGCCGATGAGCAGTTCTTC. This translates into CASSSTGTGGADEQFF.

A remark on this clone: The junction does not match germline at one end; this may be a read error. The chain uses TRBV7-7 and TRBJ1-1; D remains unclear. Germline V gene lookup returns CDR1 SSHAT and CDR2 FNYEAQ (reference sequence). The CDR3 is 13 residues long. CDR3 DNA: TGTGCTAGCAGCTTAGACAAAAACACTGAAGCTTTCTTT. Amino acid sequence: CASSLDKNTEAFF.

The chain links TRBV11-2 to TRBJ2-1; 12 bases align to TRBD2. The CDR3 totals 16 residues. Germline CDR1 is SGHAT and CDR2 is FQNNGV. After removal of 0 bases from V and 7 bases from J, the junction contained 4 bases not matched to a gene. CDR3 nucleotides: TGTGCCAGCAGCTTAGAACTAGCGGGAGGAGGGAATGAGCAGTTCTTC. This encodes CASSLELAGGGNEQFF.

This sequence joins TRBV18 and TRBJ2-7, with 11 bases matching TRBD2. The CDR3 loop spans 19 amino acids. After removal of 1 base from V and 1 base from J, the junction contained 12 bases not matched to a gene. CDR1 is KGHSH and CDR2 is LQKENI in the germline V gene. CDR3 nucleotide sequence: TGTGCCAGCTCACCACAGGGAGGTAGCGGGAGGGCCGGGTCCTACGAGCAGTACTTC. This encodes CASSPQGGSGRAGSYEQYF.

This chain connects TRBV27 to TRBJ2-1; 10 bases line up with TRBD1. The V segment lost 3 bases and the J segment 8 bases; nucleotides outside the gene matches: 7. The CDR3 spans 15 residues. Germline V gene lookup returns CDR1 MNHEY and CDR2 SMNVEV (reference sequence). CDR3 loop: CASSFRGQGGDEQFF. CDR3 nucleotide sequence: TGTGCCAGCAGTTTTAGAGGACAGGGGGGGGATGAGCAGTTCTTC.

This chain uses TRBV10-1 with TRBJ2-2, with 9 bases lining up with TRBD2. The V and J ends lost 3 bases and 2 bases, in that order; junction bases with no gene match: 13. Per the germline V gene, CDR1 is WNHNN and CDR2 is SYGVQD (reference sequence). This CDR3 spans 19 amino acids. The CDR3 nucleotides read TGCGCCAGCAGTGATTCTCGCGTAGCGGGAGAGGTAAACACCGGGGAGCTGTTTTTT. This codes for CASSDSRVAGEVNTGELFF.

This clone was counted a single time. V and J are TRBV12-5 and TRBJ2-5; 11 nucleotides match TRBD2. J lost 4 bases, V lost 3 bases, and 10 bases had no gene match. In germline, CDR1 is LGHNT, CDR2 FRNRAP. CDR3 length: 17 residues. CDR3 residues: CASGFPTSGRGGETQYF. The CDR3 DNA reads TGTGCTAGTGGTTTTCCAACTAGCGGGAGAGGAGGAGAGACCCAGTACTTC.

This clone appeared a single time. This chain links TRBV18 with TRBJ1-1; D may be TRBD1 (5 bases). V lost 3 bases and J 2 bases, leaving 10 bases between the germline ends. In germline, CDR1 is KGHSH, CDR2 LQKENI. The CDR3 runs to 14 residues. DNA of the CDR3: TGTGCCAGCTCACCCGGGACGGTAAACACTGAAGCTTTCTTT. As protein: CASSPGTVNTEAFF.

The chain links TRBV18 to TRBJ1-4; 7 bases match TRBD1. Germline CDR1 KGHSH, CDR2 LQKENI. The ends lost 5 bases at V and 4 bases at J; junction bases unmatched: 4. This CDR3 region has 14 residues. The CDR3, as DNA: TGTGCCAGCTCAAGGGGGCAGGGTAATGAAAAACTGTTTTTT. Amino acid sequence: CASSRGQGNEKLFF.

The CDR3 loop reads CASSFAGEETQYF. CDR3 bases: TGTGCCAGCAGCTTCGCAGGGGAGGAGACCCAGTACTTC. The J gene is TRBJ2-5, the V gene TRBV5-4; D possibly corresponds to TRBD1 (6 bases). In germline, CDR1 is SGHNT, CDR2 YYREEE (reference sequence). CDR3 length: 13 residues. The V and J ends lost 2 bases and 5 bases respectively, with 10 bases between them. Complete variable domain (other parts from reference TRBV5-4 and TRBJ2-5): ETGVTQSPTHLIKTRGQQVTLRCSSQSGHNTVSWYQQALGQGPQFIFQYYREEENGRGNFPPRFSGLQFPNYSSELNVNALELDDSALYLCASSFAGEETQYFGPGTRLLVL.

V is TRBV4-3 and J is TRBJ1-4; D unresolved. Trimming stripped 0 bases from V and 7 bases from J, with 15 bases between. CDR1 and CDR2 (germline): LGHNA, YSLEER. This CDR3 comprises 16 residues. The CDR3 sequence is CASSQETRAASEKLFF. The CDR3 bases are TGCGCCAGCAGCCAAGAAACGAGGGCGGCAAGTGAAAAACTGTTTTTT.

This rearrangement joins TRBV2 to TRBJ1-6, with unresolved D. V dropped 6 bases and J dropped 0 bases, with 3 bases sitting between them. CDR3 size: 13 residues. Per the germline V gene, CDR1 is SNHLY and CDR2 is FYNNEI. The CDR3 protein is CASRNSYNSPLHF. CDR3 DNA sequence: TGTGCCAGCAGGAACTCCTATAATTCACCCCTCCACTTT.

The rearrangement links TRBV19 to TRBJ2-1; 8 bases line up with TRBD2. Trimming at V came to 5 bases and at J to 4 bases, leaving 7 bases not matched to a gene. This CDR3 spans 15 amino acids. The germline gives CDR1 LNHDA, CDR2 SQIVND (reference sequence). The CDR3 nucleotides are TGTGCCAGTAGTTCGACTAGCGTTAGTTACAATGAGCAGTTCTTC. Its translation is CASSSTSVSYNEQFF.

This clone was seen a handful of times. The chain combines TRBV7-9 with TRBJ1-1; no reliable D call. The V and J ends lost 5 bases and 10 bases respectively, with 5 bases between them. Germline CDR1 is SEHNR and CDR2 is FQNEAQ (reference sequence). The CDR3 loop spans 9 amino acids. The CDR3 DNA is TGTGCCAGCAGCCCCCGAGCTTTCTTT. Translation: CASSPRAFF.

This clone has just a few counts. The J gene is TRBJ1-5, the V gene TRBV28; weak D call: TRBD1 (5 bases). Germline-derived CDR1 and CDR2 are MDHEN and SYDVKM. The V end lost 1 base, the J end lost 2 bases, and 6 bases lay between the germline ends. The CDR3 is 14 residues long. The CDR3: CASSLLQGNQPQHF. CDR3 DNA sequence: TGTGCCAGCAGTTTATTACAGGGCAATCAGCCCCAGCATTTT.

The chain joins TRBV18 to TRBJ1-1; no clear D. The germline V gene encodes CDR1 KGHSH and CDR2 LQKENI. This CDR3 is built from 12 residues. V gave up 2 bases and J gave up 7 bases, with 8 bases separating them. DNA for the CDR3: TGTGCCAGCTCACCAGAGGGCCTTGAAGCTTTCTTT. Translating it yields CASSPEGLEAFF.

The chain links TRBV6-6 to TRBJ1-1, with no clear D. V lost 7 bases to trimming and J lost 0 bases, with 15 bases between them. The CDR3 is 15 residues long. Germline CDR1 reads MNHNY; CDR2 reads SVGAGI (reference sequence). The CDR3 DNA reads TGTGCCAGCACCACTTTGGGCGGGATGAACACTGAAGCTTTCTTT. Its translation is CASTTLGGMNTEAFF.

The chain carries TRBV28 and TRBJ1-2; tentative D call: TRBD1 (5 bases). V lost 5 bases and J lost 2, with 21 bases in between. Germline-derived CDR1 and CDR2 are MDHEN and SYDVKM. The CDR3 has 17 residues. CDR3 residues: CASSIGTSQLLNYGYTF. The CDR3 nucleotides read TGTGCCAGCAGTATCGGGACCTCCCAACTACTAAACTATGGCTACACCTTC.

The chain recombines TRBV5-6 with TRBJ1-5; possible D gene TRBD1, 6 bases. This CDR3 region has 15 residues. V was shortened by 2 bases and J by 0 bases, with 9 bases between the two germline ends. Germline CDR1 SGHDT, CDR2 YYEEEE. The CDR3 region is CASSLKGGSNQPQHF. The CDR3 coding sequence is TGTGCCAGCAGCTTAAAGGGGGGTAGCAATCAGCCCCAGCATTTT.

The V gene is TRBV9, the J gene TRBJ2-1; D uncertain. From germline, CDR1 is SGDLS and CDR2 YYNGEE. The V end lost 0 bases, the J end lost 0 bases, and 4 bases lay between the germline ends. The length of the CDR3 is 14 residues. The CDR3 region has the DNA TGTGCCAGCAGCGTAGCGGGCTCCTACAATGAGCAGTTCTTC. Protein product: CASSVAGSYNEQFF.

J is TRBJ2-1 and V is TRBV29-1; 13 bases fit TRBD2. From germline, CDR1 is SQVTM and CDR2 ANQGSEA. CDR3 length equals 15 residues. The V and J ends lost 3 bases and 4 bases, in that order; junction bases with no gene match: 3. CDR3 nucleotide sequence: TGCAGCGTTGATGGGGGACTAGCGGGGTACAATGAGCAGTTCTTC. It specifies CSVDGGLAGYNEQFF.

The CDR3 sequence is CASSPDVGNTEAFF. CDR3 nucleotide sequence: TGTGCCAGCTCCCCGGACGTTGGGAACACTGAAGCTTTCTTT. This chain uses TRBV18 with TRBJ1-1; D is unclear. This CDR3 spans 14 amino acids. Trimming stripped 6 bases from V and 1 base from J, with 12 bases between. CDR1 and CDR2 from the germline V gene are KGHSH and LQKENI.

The chain joins TRBV10-3 to TRBJ2-7, with TRBD2 identical over 9 bases. This CDR3 has 16 residues. Germline V gene sequence: CDR1 ENHRY, CDR2 SYGVKD. V was clipped by 9 bases and J by 1 base; unmatched bases: 13. In nucleotides, the CDR3 is TGTGCCATTGAGCTGACAAGACTAGCGGAGTCCTACGAGCAGTACTTC. Encoded protein: CAIELTRLAESYEQYF.